The rows below give T cell receptor beta chains drawn from one sample of a study of cytomegalovirus exposure and HLA in healthy donors. The table came from immunoSEQ multiplex PCR; TCRdb's copy has only in-frame clones and leaves some out. The data show roughly 100,000 clones, over 70% seen once. The sample consisted of PBMCs. The receptors were gathered from a female donor in good health and CMV-seronegative. Both conserved end residues are part of each CDR3. The D gene is left open where the match is weak. Expanded clones are given a class, and other clones once, few, many or no size at all.

>TRBV2|TRBD2|.|TRBJ2-5
TGTGCCAGCAGTCTTAGCGGGAGTGTCCAGACCCAGTACTTC
CASSLSGSVQTQYF
>TRBV15|.|.|TRBJ2-1
TGTGCCACCAGCAGAGCCTTCAATGAGCAGTTCTTC
CATSRAFNEQFF
>TRBV5-8|.|.|TRBJ1-2
TGTGCCAGCAGCCAACAGAACAGACAGGTCTATGGCTACACCTTC
CASSQQNRQVYGYTF
>TRBV9|.|.|TRBJ2-7
TGTGCCAGCAGCGAGTTAGGAGGGCCAGGGGAGCAGTACTTC
CASSELGGPGEQYF
>TRBV10-2|TRBD2|few|TRBJ2-3
TGCGCCAGCAGTGAGGAGGGACTAGCGGGAGATCGGGATACGCAGTATTTT
CASSEEGLAGDRDTQYF
>TRBV5-4|TRBD1|.|TRBJ1-2
TGTGCCAGCAGCCGGAGGGGGCAAGGCTATGGCTACACCTTC
CASSRRGQGYGYTF
>TRBV5-5|.|.|TRBJ2-5
TGTGCCAGCAGCTTGGCCCCTCGCAGCCAAGAGACCCAGTACTTC
CASSLAPRSQETQYF
>TRBV5-1|TRBD2|.|TRBJ2-1
TGCGCCAGCAGCTTTGCTAGCGGGAGTCGCAATGAGCAGTTCTTC
CASSFASGSRNEQFF
>TRBV27|TRBD1|once|TRBJ1-5
TGTGCCAGCAGTTTAGGGACAGGCCTTTGGCCCCAGCATTTT
CASSLGTGLWPQHF
>TRBV5-5|TRBD1|.|TRBJ1-3
TGTGCCAGCAGCCCAAGTCCCGGGACAGGGTCCGGAAACACCATATATTTT
CASSPSPGTGSGNTIYF
>TRBV6-1|.|.|TRBJ1-4
TGTGCCAGCAGCCACGACAGGACAGTGGCGGAAAAACTGTTTTTT
CASSHDRTVAEKLFF
>TRBV19|.|.|TRBJ2-5
TGTGCCAGTAGCCCCTTGGGGGGAGTAGGGGAGACCCAGTACTTC
CASSPLGGVGETQYF
>TRBV19|.|.|TRBJ1-1
TGTGCCAGTAGTATAGGGGTAGCTCAGAACACTGAAGCTTTCTTT
CASSIGVAQNTEAFF
>TRBV20-1|.|.|TRBJ2-5
TGCAGTGCTAGACTAGAAGAGACCCAGTACTTC
CSARLEETQYF
>TRBV27|TRBD1|.|TRBJ2-1
TGTGCCAGCAGTTTAACAGGGGCCTACAATGAGCAGTTCTTC
CASSLTGAYNEQFF
>TRBV21-1|.|once|TRBJ2-4
TGTGCCAGCCAGAAGAGGGGGGGGTCCAAAAACATTCAGTACTTC
CASQKRGGSKNIQYF
>TRBV5-1|TRBD2|.|TRBJ2-7
TGCGCCAGCAGCTTTACAACGACTAGCTCTAGCTCCTACGAGCAGTACTTC
CASSFTTTSSSSYEQYF
>TRBV5-1|TRBD1|few|TRBJ1-5
TGCGCCAGCAGCCCCTGGGGACAGGGGAATCAGCCCCAGCATTTT
CASSPWGQGNQPQHF
>TRBV6-5|TRBD1|few|TRBJ1-6
TGTGCCACCTCCGGGACAGGGGTTTCACCCCTCCACTTT
CATSGTGVSPLHF
>TRBV7-9|.|.|TRBJ2-1
TGTGCCAGCAGCTTAATAGAACCGCCCAGGTCCTACAATGAGCAGTTCTTC
CASSLIEPPRSYNEQFF
>TRBV28|.|.|TRBJ2-7
TGTGCCAGCAGCCCCCCAGGGTACTCCTACGAGCAGTACTTC
CASSPPGYSYEQYF
>TRBV19|.|.|TRBJ2-1
TGTGCCAGTAGTCCGCTAACAGGGAATGAGCAGTTCTTC
CASSPLTGNEQFF
>TRBV6-6|TRBD1|.|TRBJ2-1
TGTGCCAGCAGTGGAGGGACAGGGGCGAGGAATGAGCAGTTCTTC
CASSGGTGARNEQFF
>TRBV27|.|.|TRBJ2-1
TGTGCCAGCACTAGAGGACTTCCGAATGAGCAGTTCTTC
CASTRGLPNEQFF
>TRBV29-1|TRBD1|.|TRBJ1-2
TGCAGCGTCCTGGGGCAGGGGGTGGGCTATGGCTACACCTTC
CSVLGQGVGYGYTF
>TRBV6-1|.|.|TRBJ1-5
TGTGCCAGCAGTGTGACAGCGATAAATCAGCCCCAGCATTTT
CASSVTAINQPQHF
>TRBV6-6|TRBD1|.|TRBJ1-5
TGTGCCAGCAGTGGGAAGACAGGGGGAGGCAATCAGCCCCAGCATTTT
CASSGKTGGGNQPQHF
>TRBV6-5|TRBD2|.|TRBJ2-1
TGTGCCAGCAGACAAGGCGGGAGGGGGGGTGAGCAGTTCTTC
CASRQGGRGGEQFF
>TRBV7-2|.|once|TRBJ1-3
TGTGCCAGCAGCTTAGTTCGGGGGGCAGGAAACACCATATATTTT
CASSLVRGAGNTIYF
>TRBV27|TRBD2|.|TRBJ2-1
TGTGCCAGCAGTTTAGGACTAGCGGGGGGCAATGAGCAGTTCTTC
CASSLGLAGGNEQFF
>TRBV28|.|.|TRBJ1-2
TGTGCCAGCAGTTTATCCCGACACGGCATGGAAAGTACCTTC
CASSLSRHGMESTF
>TRBV7-2|.|once|TRBJ2-1
TGTGCCAGCAGCTGGAGGGTGAATGAGCAGTTCTTC
CASSWRVNEQFF
>TRBV11-2|TRBD2|.|TRBJ2-5
TGTGCCAGCAGCTTACTAGCGGGATACGTAGAGACCCAGTACTTC
CASSLLAGYVETQYF
>TRBV19|TRBD1|.|TRBJ2-7
TGTGCCAGTAGTATTAGGCTCACCGGGACAGGGGACTACTACGAGCAGTACTTC
CASSIRLTGTGDYYEQYF
>TRBV4-3|TRBD2|.|TRBJ2-7
TGCGCCAGCAGCCAAGAAGCGGGGGGGTGGGAGCAGTACTTC
CASSQEAGGWEQYF
>TRBV2|TRBD1|.|TRBJ1-2
TGTGCCAGCGGGGACAGTAACTATGGCTACACCTTC
CASGDSNYGYTF
>TRBV9|TRBD1|.|TRBJ1-1
TGTGCCAGCAGCCCGGACAGGGGGACCAACACTGAAGCTTTCTTT
CASSPDRGTNTEAFF
>TRBV10-3|.|.|TRBJ1-1
TGTGCCATCAGCACCTCGGGACACACCAACACTGAAGCTTTCTTT
CAISTSGHTNTEAFF
>TRBV29-1|TRBD2|.|TRBJ2-7
TGCAGCGCATCTAGCGGGAGCTCCTACGAGCAGTACTTC
CSASSGSSYEQYF
>TRBV15|.|.|TRBJ2-7
TGTGCCACCAGCAGAGGTTCCGGAGGGAGGCGCGACGAGCAGTACTTC
CATSRGSGGRRDEQYF
>TRBV5-4|TRBD2|.|TRBJ2-2
TGTGCCAGCAGCTCACTAGCGGCGTACACCGGGGAGCTGTTTTTT
CASSSLAAYTGELFF
>TRBV27|.|.|TRBJ1-2
TGTGCCAGCAGTTTGGTCGGGGGGGGCTATGGCTACACCTTC
CASSLVGGGYGYTF
>TRBV5-1|.|.|TRBJ1-4
TGCGCCAGCAGCTTGGTTACCGCAGGGGACAATGAAAAACTGTTTTTT
CASSLVTAGDNEKLFF
>TRBV5-1|TRBD1|.|TRBJ1-1
TGCGCCAGCAGCCCACGCCCTGGGACCGGACAGGAAGCTAACACTGAAGCTTTCTTT
CASSPRPGTGQEANTEAFF
>TRBV27|.|once|TRBJ1-5
TGTGCCAGCAGTAGGACGGGGGGCGCTCCCAATCAGCCCCAGCGTTTT
CASSRTGGAPNQPQRF
>TRBV9|TRBD1|.|TRBJ2-1
TGTGCCAGCAGCAAGACAGGGTACCACAATGAGCAGTTCTTC
CASSKTGYHNEQFF
>TRBV9|.|.|TRBJ2-1
TGTGCCAGCAGCGACAGGGCGTCTAAAGGTGAGCAGTTCTTC
CASSDRASKGEQFF
>TRBV29-1|TRBD1|.|TRBJ2-1
TGCAGCGCCTACAGGGACAGTTGGAATGAGCAGTTCTTC
CSAYRDSWNEQFF
>TRBV11-2|TRBD2|few|TRBJ2-1
TGTGCCAGCGGTCGGCCGGGACTAGTCAACAATGAGCAGTTCTTC
CASGRPGLVNNEQFF
>TRBV29-1|TRBD1|.|TRBJ1-4
TGCAGCGTTATCCGGGACAGGGATGAAAAACTGTTTTTT
CSVIRDRDEKLFF
>TRBV29-1|.|.|TRBJ1-1
TGCAGCGTTGAAAGGGAACCAACAAGGGGCACTGAAGCTTTCTTT
CSVEREPTRGTEAFF
>TRBV30|TRBD1|.|TRBJ2-2
TGTGCCTGTCAGGGGGCGCGGGCCGGGGAGCTGTTTTTT
CACQGARAGELFF